This TCR beta chain was identified in a study of blood T cells in healthy people across ages. Broader study findings: Naive T cell percentage showed a strong correlation with TCR beta diversity.

Together with a sample-barcoded 5' primer, a J-beta primer mix was included in a second PCR lasting roughly 6 to 12 cycles. Researchers report that each sample yielded at least 2.5 million CDR3-containing paired-end reads. A single record per CDR3 protein comes from TCRdb applying MiXCR to the 5' RACE reads. Of 550,000 to 700,000 distinct CDR3 sequences listed, about 25% are singletons. Remarks on this clonotype: Antigen: not known.

V trimming: 1 base; J trimming: 5 bases; junction bases outside the gene matches: 4. CDR3 size: 15 residues. Looked up from germline, CDR1 is SGHVS and CDR2 is FQNEAQ. The origin of this receptor is a woman aged 65 to 85 in good health. The V and J genes are TRBV7-8 and TRBJ2-1; TRBD1 matches 8 bases. Sample: blood. CDR3: CASSLGRGRNNEQFF. The DNA of the CDR3 is TGTGCCAGCAGCTTAGGCAGGGGGCGGAACAATGAGCAGTTCTTC.